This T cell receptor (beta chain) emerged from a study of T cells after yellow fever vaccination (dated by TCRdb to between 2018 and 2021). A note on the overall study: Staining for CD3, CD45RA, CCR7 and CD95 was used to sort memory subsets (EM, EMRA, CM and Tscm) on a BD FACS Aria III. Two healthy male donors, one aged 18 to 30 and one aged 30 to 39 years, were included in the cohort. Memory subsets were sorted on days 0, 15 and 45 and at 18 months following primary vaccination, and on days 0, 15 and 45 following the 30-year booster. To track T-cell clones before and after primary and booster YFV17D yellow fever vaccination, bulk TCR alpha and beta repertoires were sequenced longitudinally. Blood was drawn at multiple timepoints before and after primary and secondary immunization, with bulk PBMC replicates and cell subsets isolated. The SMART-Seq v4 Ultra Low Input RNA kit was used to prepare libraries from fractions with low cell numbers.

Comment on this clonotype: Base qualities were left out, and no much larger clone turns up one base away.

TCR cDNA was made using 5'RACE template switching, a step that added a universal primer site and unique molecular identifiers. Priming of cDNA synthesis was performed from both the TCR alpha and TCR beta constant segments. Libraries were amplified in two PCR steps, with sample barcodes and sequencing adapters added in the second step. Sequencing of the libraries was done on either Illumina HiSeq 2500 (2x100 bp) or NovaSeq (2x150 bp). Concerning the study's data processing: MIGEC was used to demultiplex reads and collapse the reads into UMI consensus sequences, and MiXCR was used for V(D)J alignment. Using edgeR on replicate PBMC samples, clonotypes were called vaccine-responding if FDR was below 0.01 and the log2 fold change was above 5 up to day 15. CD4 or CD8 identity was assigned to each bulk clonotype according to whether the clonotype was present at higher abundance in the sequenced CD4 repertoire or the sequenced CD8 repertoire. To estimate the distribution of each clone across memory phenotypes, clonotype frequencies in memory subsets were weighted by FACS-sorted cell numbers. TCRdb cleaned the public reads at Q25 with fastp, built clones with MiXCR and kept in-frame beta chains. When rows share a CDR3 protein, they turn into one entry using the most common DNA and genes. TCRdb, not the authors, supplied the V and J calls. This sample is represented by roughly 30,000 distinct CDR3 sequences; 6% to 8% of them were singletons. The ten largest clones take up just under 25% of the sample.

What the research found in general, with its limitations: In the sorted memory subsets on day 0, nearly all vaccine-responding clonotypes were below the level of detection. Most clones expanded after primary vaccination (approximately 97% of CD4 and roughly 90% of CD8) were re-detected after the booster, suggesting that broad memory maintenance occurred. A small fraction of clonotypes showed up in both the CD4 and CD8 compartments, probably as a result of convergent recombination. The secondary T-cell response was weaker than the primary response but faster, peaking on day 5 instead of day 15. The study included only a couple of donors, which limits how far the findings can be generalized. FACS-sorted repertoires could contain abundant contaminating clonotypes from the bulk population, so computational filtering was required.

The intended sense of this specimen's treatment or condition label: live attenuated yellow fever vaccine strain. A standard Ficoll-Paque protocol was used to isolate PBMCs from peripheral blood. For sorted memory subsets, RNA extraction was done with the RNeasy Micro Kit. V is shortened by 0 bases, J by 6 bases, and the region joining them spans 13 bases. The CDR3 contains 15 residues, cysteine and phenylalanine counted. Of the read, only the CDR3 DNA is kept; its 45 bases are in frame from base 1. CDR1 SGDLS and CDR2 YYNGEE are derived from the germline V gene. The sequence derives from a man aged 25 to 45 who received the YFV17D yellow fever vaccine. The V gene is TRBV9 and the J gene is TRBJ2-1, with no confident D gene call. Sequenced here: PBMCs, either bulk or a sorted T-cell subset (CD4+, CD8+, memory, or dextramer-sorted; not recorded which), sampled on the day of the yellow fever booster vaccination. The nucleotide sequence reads TGTGCCAGCAGCGTAGCCCCCTCTCCAAGCAATGAGCAGTTCTTC. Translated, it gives CASSVAPSPSNEQFF.